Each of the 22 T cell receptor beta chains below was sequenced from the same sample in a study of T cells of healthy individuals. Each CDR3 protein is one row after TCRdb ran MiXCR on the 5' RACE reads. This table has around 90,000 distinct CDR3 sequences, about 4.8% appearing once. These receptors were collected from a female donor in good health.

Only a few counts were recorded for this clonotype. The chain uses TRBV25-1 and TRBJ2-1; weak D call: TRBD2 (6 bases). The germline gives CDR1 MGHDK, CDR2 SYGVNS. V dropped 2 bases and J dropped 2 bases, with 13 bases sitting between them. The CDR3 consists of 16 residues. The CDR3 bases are TGTGCCAGCAGTGAAATTGGGCGGACTACCTACAATGAGCAGTTCTTC. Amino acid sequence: CASSEIGRTTYNEQFF. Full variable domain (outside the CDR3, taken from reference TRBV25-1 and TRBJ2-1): EADIYQTPRYLVIGTGKKITLECSQTMGHDKMYWYQQDPGMELHLIHYSYGVNSTEKGDLSSESTVSRIRTEHFPLTLESARPSHTSQYLCASSEIGRTTYNEQFFGPGTRLTVL.

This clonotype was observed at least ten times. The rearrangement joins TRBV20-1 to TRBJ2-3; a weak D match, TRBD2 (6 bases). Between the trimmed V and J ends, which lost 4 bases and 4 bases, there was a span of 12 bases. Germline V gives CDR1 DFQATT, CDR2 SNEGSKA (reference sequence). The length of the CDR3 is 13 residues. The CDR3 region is CSANRDSADTQYF. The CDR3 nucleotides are TGCAGTGCTAACCGGGACTCAGCAGATACGCAGTATTTT.

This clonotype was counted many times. The CDR3 protein is CASSQARGRTEAFF. CDR3 DNA sequence: TGCGCCAGCAGCCAAGCCAGGGGGCGGACTGAAGCTTTCTTT. V gene TRBV4-3 combines with J gene TRBJ1-1, with TRBD1 matching 8 bases. The germline V gene encodes CDR1 LGHNA and CDR2 YSLEER. The CDR3 sequence is 14 residues long. V lost 1 base to trimming and J lost 5 bases; unmatched junction nucleotides: 3.

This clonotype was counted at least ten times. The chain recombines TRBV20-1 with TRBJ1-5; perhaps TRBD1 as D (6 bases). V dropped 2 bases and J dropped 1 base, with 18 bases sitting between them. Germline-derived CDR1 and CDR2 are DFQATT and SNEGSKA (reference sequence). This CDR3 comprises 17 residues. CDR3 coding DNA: TGCAGTGCTAGATTGACAGGTGGTAGACTCAGCAATCAGCCCCAGCATTTT. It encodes CSARLTGGRLSNQPQHF.

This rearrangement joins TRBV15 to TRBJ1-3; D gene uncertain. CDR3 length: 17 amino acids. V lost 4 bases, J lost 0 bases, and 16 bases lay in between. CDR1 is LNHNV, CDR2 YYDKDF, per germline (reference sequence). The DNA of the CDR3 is TGTGCCACCAGCACCGAGGGAACGGGCTTCTCTGGAAACACCATATATTTT. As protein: CATSTEGTGFSGNTIYF.

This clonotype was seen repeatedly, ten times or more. Here the CDR3 reads CASSVSGRTSYEQYF. The CDR3 coding sequence is TGTGCCAGCAGCGTTAGCGGGAGGACCTCCTACGAGCAGTACTTC. The gene calls are TRBV6-1 and TRBJ2-7; 10 nucleotides line up with TRBD2. The CDR3 length is 15 residues. Germline V lookup: CDR1 MNHNS, CDR2 SASEGT. V gave up 6 bases and J gave up 0 bases; unmatched junction bases: 5.

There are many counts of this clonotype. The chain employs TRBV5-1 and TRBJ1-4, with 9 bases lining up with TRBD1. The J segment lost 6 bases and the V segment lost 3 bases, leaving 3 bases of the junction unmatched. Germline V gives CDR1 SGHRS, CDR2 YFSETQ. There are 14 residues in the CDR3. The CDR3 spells CASSWGDRDEKLFF. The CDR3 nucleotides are TGCGCCAGCAGCTGGGGGGACAGGGATGAAAAACTGTTTTTT.

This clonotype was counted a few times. This chain's CDR3 is CASSQDPGTGGLGNIQYF. The CDR3 DNA reads as TGCGCCAGCAGCCAAGATCCCGGGACAGGGGGATTGGGGAACATTCAGTACTTC. This chain uses TRBV4-1 with TRBJ2-4; 11 positions agree with TRBD1. After removal of 0 bases from V and 7 bases from J, the junction contained 11 bases not matched to a gene. Germline V gives CDR1 MGHRA, CDR2 YSYEKL. The CDR3 totals 18 residues.

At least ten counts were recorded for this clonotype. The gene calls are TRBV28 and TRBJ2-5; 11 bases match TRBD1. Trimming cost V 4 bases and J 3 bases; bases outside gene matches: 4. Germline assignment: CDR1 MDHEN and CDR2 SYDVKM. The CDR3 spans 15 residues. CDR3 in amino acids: CASSSLGQGEETQYF. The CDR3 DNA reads TGTGCCAGCAGTTCACTGGGACAGGGGGAAGAGACCCAGTACTTC.

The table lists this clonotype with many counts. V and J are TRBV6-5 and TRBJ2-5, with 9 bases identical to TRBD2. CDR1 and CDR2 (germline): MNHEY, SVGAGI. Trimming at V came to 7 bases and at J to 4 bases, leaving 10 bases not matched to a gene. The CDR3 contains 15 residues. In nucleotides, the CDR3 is TGTGCCAGCATCGACGGTAGCGGGAGTGGAGAGACCCAGTACTTC. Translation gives CASIDGSGSGETQYF.

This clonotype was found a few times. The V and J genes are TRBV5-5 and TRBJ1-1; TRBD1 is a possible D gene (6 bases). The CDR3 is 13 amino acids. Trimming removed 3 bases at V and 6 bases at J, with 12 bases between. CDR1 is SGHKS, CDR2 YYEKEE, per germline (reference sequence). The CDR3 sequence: CASSSRDNPEAFF. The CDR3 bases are TGTGCCAGCAGCTCCCGGGACAACCCTGAAGCTTTCTTT. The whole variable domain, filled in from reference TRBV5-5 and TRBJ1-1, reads DAGVTQSPTHLIKTRGQQVTLRCSPISGHKSVSWYQQVLGQGPQFIFQYYEKEERGRGNFPDRFSARQFPNYSSELNVNALLLGDSALYLCASSSRDNPEAFFGQGTRLTVV.

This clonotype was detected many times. The CDR3 reads CASSQGTSGGLTDTQYF. CDR3 coding DNA: TGTGCCAGCAGCCAGGGGACTAGCGGGGGACTCACAGATACGCAGTATTTT. The chain employs TRBV6-2 or TRBV6-3 and TRBJ2-3; 14 nucleotides line up with TRBD2. CDR3 length equals 17 residues. The junction had 7 bases not matched to a gene; V was cut back by 6 bases and J by 2 bases. CDR1 and CDR2 from the germline V gene are MNHEY and SVGEGT.

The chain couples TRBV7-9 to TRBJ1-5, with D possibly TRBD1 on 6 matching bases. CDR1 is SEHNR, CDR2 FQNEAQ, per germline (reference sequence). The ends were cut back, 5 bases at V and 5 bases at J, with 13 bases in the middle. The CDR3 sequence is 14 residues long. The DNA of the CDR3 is TGTGCCAGCAGCCCCCCGGGGGCCCATCAGCCCCAGCATTTT. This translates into CASSPPGAHQPQHF.

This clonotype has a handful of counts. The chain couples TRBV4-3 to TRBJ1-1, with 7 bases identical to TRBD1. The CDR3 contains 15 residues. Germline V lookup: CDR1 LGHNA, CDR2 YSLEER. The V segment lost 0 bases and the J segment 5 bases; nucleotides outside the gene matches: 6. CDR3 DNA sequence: TGCGCCAGCAGCCAAGACGGGACAGCGGTAACTGAAGCTTTCTTT. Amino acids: CASSQDGTAVTEAFF.

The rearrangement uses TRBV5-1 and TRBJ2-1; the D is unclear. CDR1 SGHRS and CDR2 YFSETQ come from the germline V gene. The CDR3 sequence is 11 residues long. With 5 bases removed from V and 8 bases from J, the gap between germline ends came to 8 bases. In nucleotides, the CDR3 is TGCGCCAGCAGTAGATCAGATGAGCAGTTCTTC. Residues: CASSRSDEQFF. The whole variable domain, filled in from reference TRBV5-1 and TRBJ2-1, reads KAGVTQTPRYLIKTRGQQVTLSCSPISGHRSVSWYQQTPGQGLQFLFEYFSETQRNKGNFPGRFSGRQFSNSRSEMNVSTLELGDSALYLCASSRSDEQFFGPGTRLTVL.

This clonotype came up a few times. For the CDR3, the DNA is TGTGCCAGCAGCGCCCCAGGTACCGTTGAAGCTTTCTTT. Protein sequence: CASSAPGTVEAFF. The J gene is TRBJ1-1, the V gene TRBV7-9; D is ambiguous. The CDR3 covers 13 residues. V lost 5 bases and J 7 bases, leaving 14 bases between the germline ends. CDR1 and CDR2 (germline): SEHNR, FQNEAQ (reference sequence).

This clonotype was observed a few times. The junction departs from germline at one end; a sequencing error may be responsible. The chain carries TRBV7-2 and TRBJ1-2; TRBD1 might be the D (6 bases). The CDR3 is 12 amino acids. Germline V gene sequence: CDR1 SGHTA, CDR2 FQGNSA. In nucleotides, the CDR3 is TGTGCCAGCAGCCCCTTTCGGGCAGGGGAGGTCTTC. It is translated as CASSPFRAGEVF.

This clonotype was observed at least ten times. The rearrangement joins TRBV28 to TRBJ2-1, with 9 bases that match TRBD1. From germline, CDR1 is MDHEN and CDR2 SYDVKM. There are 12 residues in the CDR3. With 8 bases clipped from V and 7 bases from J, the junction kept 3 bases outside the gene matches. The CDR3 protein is CASQTGGNEQFF. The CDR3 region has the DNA TGTGCCAGCCAGACAGGGGGGAATGAGCAGTTCTTC.

CDR3: CASSYTGTRLFF. As DNA, the CDR3 is TGTGCCAGCAGTTACACCGGGACAAGACTGTTTTTT. The gene calls are TRBV6-2 or TRBV6-3 and TRBJ1-4; D is possibly TRBD1 (6 bases). CDR1 and CDR2 from the germline V gene are MNHEY and SVGEGT. This CDR3 is 12 amino acids long. Trimming removed 2 bases from V and 13 bases from J, with 11 bases in between.

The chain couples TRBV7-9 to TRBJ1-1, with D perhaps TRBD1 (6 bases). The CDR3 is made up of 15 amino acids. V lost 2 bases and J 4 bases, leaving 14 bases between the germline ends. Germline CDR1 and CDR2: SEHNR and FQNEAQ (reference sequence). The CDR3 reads CASSLIVGGPTEAFF. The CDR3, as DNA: TGTGCCAGCAGCTTAATTGTGGGGGGCCCCACTGAAGCTTTCTTT.

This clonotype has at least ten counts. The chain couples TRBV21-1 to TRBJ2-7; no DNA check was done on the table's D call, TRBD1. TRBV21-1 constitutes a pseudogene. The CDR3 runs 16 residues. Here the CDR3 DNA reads TGTGCCAGCAGCAAAGCCTCGAGCAGGGGACCCTACGAGCAGTACTTC. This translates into CASSKASSRGPYEQYF.

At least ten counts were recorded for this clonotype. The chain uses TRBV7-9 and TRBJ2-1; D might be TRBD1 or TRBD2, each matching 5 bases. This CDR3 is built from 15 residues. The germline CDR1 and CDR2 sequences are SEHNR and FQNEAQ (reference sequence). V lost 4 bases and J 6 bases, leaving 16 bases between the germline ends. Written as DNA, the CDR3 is TGTGCCAGCAGCTACGATTTAGAGGGGTCCAATGAGCAGTTCTTC. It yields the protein CASSYDLEGSNEQFF.